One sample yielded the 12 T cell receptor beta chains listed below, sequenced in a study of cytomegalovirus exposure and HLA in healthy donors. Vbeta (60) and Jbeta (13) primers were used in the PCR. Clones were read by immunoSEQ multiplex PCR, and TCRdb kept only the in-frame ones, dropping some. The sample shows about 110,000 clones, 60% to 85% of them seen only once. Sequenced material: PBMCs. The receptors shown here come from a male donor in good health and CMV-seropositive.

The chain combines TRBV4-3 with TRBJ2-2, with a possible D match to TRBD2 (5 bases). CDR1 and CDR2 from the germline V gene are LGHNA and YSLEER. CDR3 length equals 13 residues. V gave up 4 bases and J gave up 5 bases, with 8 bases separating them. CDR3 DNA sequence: TGCGCCAGCAGCCCCACGGGAACCGGGGAGCTGTTTTTT. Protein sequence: CASSPTGTGELFF.

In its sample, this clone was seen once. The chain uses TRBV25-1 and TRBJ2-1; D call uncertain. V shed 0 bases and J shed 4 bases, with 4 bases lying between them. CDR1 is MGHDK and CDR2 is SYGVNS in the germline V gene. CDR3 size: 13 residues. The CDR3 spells CASSEYSYNEQFF. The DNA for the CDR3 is TGTGCCAGCAGTGAATATTCATACAATGAGCAGTTCTTC.

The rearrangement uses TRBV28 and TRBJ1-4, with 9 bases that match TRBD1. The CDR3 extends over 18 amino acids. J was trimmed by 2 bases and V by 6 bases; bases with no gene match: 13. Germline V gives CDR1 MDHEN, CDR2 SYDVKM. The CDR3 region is CASSQGQGPFSTNEKLFF. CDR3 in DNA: TGTGCCAGCAGCCAGGGACAGGGTCCTTTTTCGACTAATGAAAAACTGTTTTTT.

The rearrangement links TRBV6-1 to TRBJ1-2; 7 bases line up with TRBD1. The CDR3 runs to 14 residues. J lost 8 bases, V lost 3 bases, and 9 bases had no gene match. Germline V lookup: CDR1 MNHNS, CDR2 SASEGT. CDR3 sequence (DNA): TGTGCCAGCAGTGATTATGCCCCGACAGGGGGCTACACCTTC. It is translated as CASSDYAPTGGYTF.

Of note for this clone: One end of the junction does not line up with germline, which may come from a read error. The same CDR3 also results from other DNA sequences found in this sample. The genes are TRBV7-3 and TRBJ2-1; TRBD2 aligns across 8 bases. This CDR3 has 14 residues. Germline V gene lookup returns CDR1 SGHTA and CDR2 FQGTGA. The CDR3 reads CASSLTGGRNEQFF. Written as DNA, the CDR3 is TGTGCCAGTAGCTTAACGGGGGGGAGGAATGAGCAGTTCTTC. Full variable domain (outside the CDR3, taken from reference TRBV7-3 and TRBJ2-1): GAGVSQTPSNKVTEKGKYVELRCDPISGHTALYWYRQSLGQGPEFLIYFQGTGAADDSGLPNDRFFAVRPEGSVSTLKIQRTERGDSAVYLCASSLTGGRNEQFFGPGTRLTVL.

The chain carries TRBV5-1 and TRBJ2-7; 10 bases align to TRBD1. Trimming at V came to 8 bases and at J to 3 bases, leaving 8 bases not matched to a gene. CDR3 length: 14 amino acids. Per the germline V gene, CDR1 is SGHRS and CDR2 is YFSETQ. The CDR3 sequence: CASSGQGGSYEQYF. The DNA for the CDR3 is TGCGCCAGTAGCGGACAGGGGGGGAGCTACGAGCAGTACTTC.

CDR3 nucleotides: TGTGCAAGTCGCTTAAATGGCATAACCATGAACACTGAAGCTTTCTTT. Translation: CASRLNGITMNTEAFF. This chain links TRBV12-2 with TRBJ1-1; TRBD1 is the table's D call and was not checked against the DNA. TRBV12-2 is marked as a pseudogene. There are 16 residues in the CDR3.

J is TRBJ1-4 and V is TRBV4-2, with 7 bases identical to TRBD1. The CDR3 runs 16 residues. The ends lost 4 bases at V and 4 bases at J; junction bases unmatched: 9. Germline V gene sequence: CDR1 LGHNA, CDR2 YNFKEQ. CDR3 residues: CASSRGDSGLNEKLFF. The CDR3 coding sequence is TGTGCCAGCAGCCGGGGGGACAGCGGGCTTAATGAAAAACTGTTTTTT.

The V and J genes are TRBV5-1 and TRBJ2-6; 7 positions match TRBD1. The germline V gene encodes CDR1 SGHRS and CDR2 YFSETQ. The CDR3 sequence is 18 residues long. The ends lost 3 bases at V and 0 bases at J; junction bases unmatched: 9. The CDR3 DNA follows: TGCGCCAGCAGCTATTCGGGACAGTCTTTCTCTGGGGCCAACGTCCTGACTTTC. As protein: CASSYSGQSFSGANVLTF. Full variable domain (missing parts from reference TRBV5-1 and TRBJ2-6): KAGVTQTPRYLIKTRGQQVTLSCSPISGHRSVSWYQQTPGQGLQFLFEYFSETQRNKGNFPGRFSGRQFSNSRSEMNVSTLELGDSALYLCASSYSGQSFSGANVLTFGAGSRLTVL.

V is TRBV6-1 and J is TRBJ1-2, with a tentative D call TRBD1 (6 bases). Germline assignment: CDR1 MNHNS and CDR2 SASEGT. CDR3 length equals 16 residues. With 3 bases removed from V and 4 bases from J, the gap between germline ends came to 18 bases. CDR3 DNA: TGTGCCAGCAGTGAGGCTAATAGACAGGCGGTCTATGGCTACACCTTC. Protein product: CASSEANRQAVYGYTF.

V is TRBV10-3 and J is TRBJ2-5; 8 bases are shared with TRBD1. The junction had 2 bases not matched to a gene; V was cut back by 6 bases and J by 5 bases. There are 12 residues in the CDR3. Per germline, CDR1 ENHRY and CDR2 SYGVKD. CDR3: CAISRGLETQYF. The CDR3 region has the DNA TGTGCCATCAGCAGGGGGCTGGAGACCCAGTACTTC.

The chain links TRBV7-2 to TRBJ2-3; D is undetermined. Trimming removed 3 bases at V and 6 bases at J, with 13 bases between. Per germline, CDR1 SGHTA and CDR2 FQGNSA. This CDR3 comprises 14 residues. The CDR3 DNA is TGTGCCAGCAGCTTGAACGCGATCGTGGATACGCAGTATTTT. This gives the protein CASSLNAIVDTQYF.